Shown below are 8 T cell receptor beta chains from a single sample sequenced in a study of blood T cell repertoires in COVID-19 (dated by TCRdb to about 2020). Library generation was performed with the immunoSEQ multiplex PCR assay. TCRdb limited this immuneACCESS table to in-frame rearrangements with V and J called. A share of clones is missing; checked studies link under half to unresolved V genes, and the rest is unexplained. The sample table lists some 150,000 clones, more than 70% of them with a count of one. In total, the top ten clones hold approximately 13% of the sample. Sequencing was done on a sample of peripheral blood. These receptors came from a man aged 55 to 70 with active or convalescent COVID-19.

For the CDR3, the DNA is TGTGCCAGCAGCCCTCTCCGGACAGGGAACTATGGCTACACCTTC. As protein: CASSPLRTGNYGYTF. The chain joins TRBV3-1 (or the pseudogene TRBV3-2) to TRBJ1-2, with 8 positions matching TRBD1. The CDR3 runs to 15 residues. J lost 2 bases, V lost 4 bases, and 6 bases had no gene match. CDR1 and CDR2 (germline): LGHDT, YNNKEL (reference sequence).

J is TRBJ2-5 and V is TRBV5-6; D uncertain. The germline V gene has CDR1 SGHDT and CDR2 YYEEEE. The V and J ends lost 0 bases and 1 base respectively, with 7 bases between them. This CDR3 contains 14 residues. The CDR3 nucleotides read TGTGCCAGCAGCTTGGGTCATTTCCAAGAGACCCAGTACTTC. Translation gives CASSLGHFQETQYF.

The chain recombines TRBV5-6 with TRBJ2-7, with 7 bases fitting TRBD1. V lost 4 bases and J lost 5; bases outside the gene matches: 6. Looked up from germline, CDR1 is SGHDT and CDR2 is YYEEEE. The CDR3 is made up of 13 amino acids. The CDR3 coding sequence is TGTGCCAGCAGCCATGACAGGGTCAACGAGCAGTACTTC. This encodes CASSHDRVNEQYF.

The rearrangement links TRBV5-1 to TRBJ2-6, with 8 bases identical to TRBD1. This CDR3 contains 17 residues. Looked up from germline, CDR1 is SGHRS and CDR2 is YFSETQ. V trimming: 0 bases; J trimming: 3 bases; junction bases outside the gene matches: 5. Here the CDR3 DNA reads TGCGCCAGCAGCTTGGGGGGACAGGACCTTGGGGCCAACGTCCTGACTTTC. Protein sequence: CASSLGGQDLGANVLTF.

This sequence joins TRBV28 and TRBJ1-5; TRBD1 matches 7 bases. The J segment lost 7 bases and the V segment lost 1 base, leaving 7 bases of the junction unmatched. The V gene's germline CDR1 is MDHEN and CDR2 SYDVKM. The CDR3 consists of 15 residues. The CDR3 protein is CASSLLGRQGQPQHF. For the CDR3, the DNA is TGTGCCAGCAGTTTATTGGGGCGACAGGGCCAGCCCCAGCATTTT.

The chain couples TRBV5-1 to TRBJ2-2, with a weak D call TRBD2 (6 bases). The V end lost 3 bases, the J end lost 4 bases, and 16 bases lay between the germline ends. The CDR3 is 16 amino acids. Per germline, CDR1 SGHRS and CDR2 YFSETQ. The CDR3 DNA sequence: TGCGCCAGCAGCTATAAATCCGGGACTTCCACCGGGGAGCTGTTTTTT. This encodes CASSYKSGTSTGELFF.

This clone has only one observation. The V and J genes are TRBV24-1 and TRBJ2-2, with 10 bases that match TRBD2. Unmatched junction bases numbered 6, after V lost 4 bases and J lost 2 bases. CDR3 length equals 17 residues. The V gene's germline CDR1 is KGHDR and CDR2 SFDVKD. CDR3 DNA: TGTGCCACCAGTGACCAGAGCGGGAGGGGTAACACCGGGGAGCTGTTTTTT. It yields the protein CATSDQSGRGNTGELFF.

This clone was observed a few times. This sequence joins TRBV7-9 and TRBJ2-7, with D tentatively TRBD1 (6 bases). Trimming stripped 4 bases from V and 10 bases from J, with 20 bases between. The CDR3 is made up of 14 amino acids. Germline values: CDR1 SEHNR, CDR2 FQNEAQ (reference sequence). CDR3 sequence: CASSSRDTSTGQYF. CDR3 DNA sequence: TGTGCCAGCAGCTCTCGGGACACCTCTACGGGACAGTACTTC.